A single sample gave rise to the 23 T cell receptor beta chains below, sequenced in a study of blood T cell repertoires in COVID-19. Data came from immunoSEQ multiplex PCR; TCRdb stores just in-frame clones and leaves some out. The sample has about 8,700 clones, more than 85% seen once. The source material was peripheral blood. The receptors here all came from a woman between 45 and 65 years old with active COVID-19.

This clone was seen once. For the CDR3, the DNA is TGTGCCAGCAGTGAAGCGTTGGCGGAGCAGCCCCAGCATTTT. Amino acids: CASSEALAEQPQHF. The V gene is TRBV2, the J gene TRBJ1-5, with D unresolved. Trimming stripped 0 bases from V and 7 bases from J, with 10 bases between. Germline V gene lookup returns CDR1 SNHLY and CDR2 FYNNEI. The CDR3 length is 14 residues.

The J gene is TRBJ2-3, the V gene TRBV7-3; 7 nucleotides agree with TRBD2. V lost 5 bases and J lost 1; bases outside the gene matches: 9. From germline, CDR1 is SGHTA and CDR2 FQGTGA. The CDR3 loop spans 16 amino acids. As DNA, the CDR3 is TGTGCCAGCAGCCCCCGAGCGGGGTTGGGCACAGATACGCAGTATTTT. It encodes CASSPRAGLGTDTQYF.

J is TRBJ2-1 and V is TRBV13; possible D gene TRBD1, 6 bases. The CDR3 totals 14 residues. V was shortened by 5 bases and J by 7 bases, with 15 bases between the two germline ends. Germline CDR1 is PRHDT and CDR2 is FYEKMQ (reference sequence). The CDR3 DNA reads TGTGCCAGCAGCCTTAGATGGCAGGGGAATGAGCAGTTCTTC. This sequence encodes CASSLRWQGNEQFF.

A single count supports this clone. In DNA, the CDR3 is TGTGCCAGCAGAAGACAGTCCTCCTACGAGCAGTACTTC. Translation: CASRRQSSYEQYF. The gene calls are TRBV6-5 and TRBJ2-7; possible D gene TRBD1, 5 bases. CDR1 and CDR2 from the germline V gene are MNHEY and SVGAGI. V shed 6 bases and J shed 0 bases, with 9 bases lying between them. This CDR3 spans 13 amino acids.

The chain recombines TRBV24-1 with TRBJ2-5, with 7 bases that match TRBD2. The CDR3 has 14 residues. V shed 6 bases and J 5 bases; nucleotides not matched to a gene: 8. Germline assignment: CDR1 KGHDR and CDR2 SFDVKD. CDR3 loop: CATSLAGAAETQYF. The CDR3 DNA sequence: TGTGCCACCAGTCTCGCGGGAGCAGCCGAGACCCAGTACTTC.

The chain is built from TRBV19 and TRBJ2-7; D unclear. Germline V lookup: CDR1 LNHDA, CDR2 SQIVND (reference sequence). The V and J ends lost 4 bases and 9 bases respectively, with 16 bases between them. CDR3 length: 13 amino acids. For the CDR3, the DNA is TGTGCCAGTAGTACCCAGGATCTCTCTCGGCAGTACTTC. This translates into CASSTQDLSRQYF.

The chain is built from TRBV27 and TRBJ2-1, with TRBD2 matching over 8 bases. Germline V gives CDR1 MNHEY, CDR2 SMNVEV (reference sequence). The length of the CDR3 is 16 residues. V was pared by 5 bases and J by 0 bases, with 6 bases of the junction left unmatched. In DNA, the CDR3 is TGTGCCAGCAGTGGTAGCGGGAAGAGCTCCTACAATGAGCAGTTCTTC. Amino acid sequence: CASSGSGKSSYNEQFF.

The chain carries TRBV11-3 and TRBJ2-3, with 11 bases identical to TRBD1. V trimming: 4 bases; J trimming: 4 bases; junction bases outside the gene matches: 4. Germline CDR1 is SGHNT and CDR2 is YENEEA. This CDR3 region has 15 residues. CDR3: CASSSGQGVSDTQYF. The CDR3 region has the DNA TGTGCCAGCAGCTCGGGACAGGGGGTTTCAGATACGCAGTATTTT.

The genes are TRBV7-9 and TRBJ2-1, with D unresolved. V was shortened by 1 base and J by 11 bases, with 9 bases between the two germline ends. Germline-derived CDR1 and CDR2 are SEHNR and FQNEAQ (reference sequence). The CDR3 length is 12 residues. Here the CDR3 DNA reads TGTGCCAGCAGCTTAGTAGATAGCCAGCAGTTCTTC. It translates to CASSLVDSQQFF.

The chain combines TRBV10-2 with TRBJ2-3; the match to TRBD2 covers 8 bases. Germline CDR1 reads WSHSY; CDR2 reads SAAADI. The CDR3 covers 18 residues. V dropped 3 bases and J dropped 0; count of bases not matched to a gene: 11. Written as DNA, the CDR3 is TGCGCCAGCAGTGATGTGTTATCTAGCGGGCCGAGCACAGATACGCAGTATTTT. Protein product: CASSDVLSSGPSTDTQYF.

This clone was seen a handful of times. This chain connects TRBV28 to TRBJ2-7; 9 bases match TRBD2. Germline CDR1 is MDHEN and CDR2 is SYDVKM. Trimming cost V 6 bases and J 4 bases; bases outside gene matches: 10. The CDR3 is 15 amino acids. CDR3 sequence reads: CASSQEREVIYEQYF. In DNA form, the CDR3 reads TGTGCCAGCAGCCAAGAGCGGGAGGTAATATACGAGCAGTACTTC.

This CDR3 is CANPREGRGRIHEQYF. In DNA, the CDR3 is TGCGCCAACCCCCGGGAAGGCAGGGGGCGAATCCACGAGCAGTACTTC. The chain employs TRBV10-2 and TRBJ2-7, with TRBD1 matching over 8 bases. Losses at the gene ends were 10 bases for V and 5 bases for J; bases not matched to a gene: 19. The CDR3 covers 16 residues. CDR1 and CDR2 from the germline V gene are WSHSY and SAAADI.

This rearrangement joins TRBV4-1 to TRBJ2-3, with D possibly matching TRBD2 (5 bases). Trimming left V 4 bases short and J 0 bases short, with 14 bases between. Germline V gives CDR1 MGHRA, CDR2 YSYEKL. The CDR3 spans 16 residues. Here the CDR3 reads CASSPAEVSSTDTQYF. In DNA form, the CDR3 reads TGCGCCAGCAGCCCAGCGGAAGTATCTAGCACAGATACGCAGTATTTT.

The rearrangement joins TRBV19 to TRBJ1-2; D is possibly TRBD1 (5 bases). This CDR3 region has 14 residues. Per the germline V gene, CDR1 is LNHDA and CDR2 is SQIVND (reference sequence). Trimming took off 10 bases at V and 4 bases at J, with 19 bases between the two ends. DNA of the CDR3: TGTGCCACCAAACCCGGGGGGAGTGGCTATGGCTACACCTTC. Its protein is CATKPGGSGYGYTF.

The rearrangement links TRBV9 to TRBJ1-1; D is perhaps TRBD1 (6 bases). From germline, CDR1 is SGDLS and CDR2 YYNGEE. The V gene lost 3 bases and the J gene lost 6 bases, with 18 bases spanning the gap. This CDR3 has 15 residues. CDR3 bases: TGTGCCAGCAGCGACCCTTCAACAGGGCTATCTGAAGCTTTCTTT. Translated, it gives CASSDPSTGLSEAFF.

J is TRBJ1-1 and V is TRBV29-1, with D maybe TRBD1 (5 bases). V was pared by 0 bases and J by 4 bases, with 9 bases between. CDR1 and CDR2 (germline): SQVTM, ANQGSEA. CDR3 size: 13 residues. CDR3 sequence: CSVEERQGTEAFF. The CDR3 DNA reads TGCAGCGTTGAAGAAAGGCAGGGCACTGAAGCTTTCTTT.

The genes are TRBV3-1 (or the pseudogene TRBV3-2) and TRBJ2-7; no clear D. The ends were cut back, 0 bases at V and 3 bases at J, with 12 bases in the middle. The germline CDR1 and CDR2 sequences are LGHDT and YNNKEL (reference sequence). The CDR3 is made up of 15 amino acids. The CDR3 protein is CASSQDLGGVYEQYF. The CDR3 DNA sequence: TGTGCCAGCAGCCAAGATCTCGGCGGAGTCTACGAGCAGTACTTC.

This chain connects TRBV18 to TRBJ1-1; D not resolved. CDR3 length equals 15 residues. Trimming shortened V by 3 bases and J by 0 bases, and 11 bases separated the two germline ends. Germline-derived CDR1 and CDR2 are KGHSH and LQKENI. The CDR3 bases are TGTGCCAGCTCACCGGGCCATCCGATGAACACTGAAGCTTTCTTT. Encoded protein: CASSPGHPMNTEAFF.

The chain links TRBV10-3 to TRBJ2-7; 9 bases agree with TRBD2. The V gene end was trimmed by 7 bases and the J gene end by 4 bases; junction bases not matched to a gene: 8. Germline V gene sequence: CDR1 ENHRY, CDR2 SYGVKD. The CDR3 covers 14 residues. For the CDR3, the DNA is TGTGCCATCAAGGATAGCGGGAGTGGGTACGAGCAGTACTTC. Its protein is CAIKDSGSGYEQYF.

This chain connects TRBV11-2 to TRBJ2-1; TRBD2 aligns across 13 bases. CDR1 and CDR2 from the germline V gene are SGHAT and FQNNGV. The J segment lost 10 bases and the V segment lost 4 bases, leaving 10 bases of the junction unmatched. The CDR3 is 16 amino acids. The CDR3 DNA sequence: TGTGCCAGCAGCTCGTCTGGACTAGCGGGAGCGGGAGAGCAGTTCTTC. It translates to CASSSSGLAGAGEQFF.

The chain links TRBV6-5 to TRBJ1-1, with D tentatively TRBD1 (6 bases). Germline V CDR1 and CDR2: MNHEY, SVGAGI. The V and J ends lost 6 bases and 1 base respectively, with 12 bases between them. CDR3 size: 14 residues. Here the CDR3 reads CASSYSQGNTEAFF. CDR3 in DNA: TGTGCCAGCAGCTATTCACAGGGGAACACTGAAGCTTTCTTT.

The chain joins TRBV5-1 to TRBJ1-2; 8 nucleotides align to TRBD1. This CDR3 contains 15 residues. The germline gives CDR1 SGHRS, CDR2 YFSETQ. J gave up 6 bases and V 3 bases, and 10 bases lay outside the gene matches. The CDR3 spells CASSWGPTGEDGYTF. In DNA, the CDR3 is TGCGCCAGCAGCTGGGGCCCGACAGGGGAGGATGGCTACACCTTC.

The CDR3 bases are TGTGCCTCCAGCGAGGGCCCTGAAGCTTTCTTT. Translated: CASSEGPEAFF. The chain joins TRBV30 to TRBJ1-1; D is undetermined. V shed 7 bases and J shed 6 bases, with 12 bases lying between them. The CDR3 runs 11 residues. Germline loops: CDR1 GTSNPN, CDR2 SVGIG (reference sequence).